This TCR beta chain was documented in a study of T cells in Graves' hyperthyroidism and ophthalmopathy. Regions amplified from RNA transcripts were the TCR beta CDR3 regions. First-round RT-PCR of the TCR CDR3 relied on the HTBI primer set. Via MiXCR, TCRdb re-called the multiplex PCR reads, giving one row per CDR3 protein. This sample carries around 500,000 distinct CDR3 sequences, 22% of them seen once, and the ten largest clones take under 55%. Material for sequencing was blood. The receptor's source is a woman in her 70s with Graves' ophthalmopathy.

In nucleotides, the CDR3 is TGTGCCAGCAGCTTAGGAACAGGGCGGGAGGGCTACACCTTC. Protein: CASSLGTGREGYTF. The chain links TRBV7-8 to TRBJ1-2, with D tentatively TRBD1 (6 bases). CDR1 is SGHVS, CDR2 FQNEAQ, per germline. Trimming took 1 base from V and 8 from J, leaving 14 bases between them. The CDR3 is 14 amino acids.